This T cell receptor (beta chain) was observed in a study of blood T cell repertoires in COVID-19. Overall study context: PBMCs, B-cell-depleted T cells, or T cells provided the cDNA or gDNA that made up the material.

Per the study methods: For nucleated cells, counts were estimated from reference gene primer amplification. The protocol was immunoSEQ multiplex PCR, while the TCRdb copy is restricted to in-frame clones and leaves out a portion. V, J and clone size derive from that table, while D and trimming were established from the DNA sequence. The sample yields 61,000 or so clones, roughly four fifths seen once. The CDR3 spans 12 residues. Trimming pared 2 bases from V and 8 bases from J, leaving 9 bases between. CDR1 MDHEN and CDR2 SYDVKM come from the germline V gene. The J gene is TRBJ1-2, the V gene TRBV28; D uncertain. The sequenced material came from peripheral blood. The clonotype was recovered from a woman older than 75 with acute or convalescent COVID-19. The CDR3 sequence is CASSLNPSGYTF. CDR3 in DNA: TGTGCCAGCAGTTTAAATCCGAGCGGCTACACCTTC.